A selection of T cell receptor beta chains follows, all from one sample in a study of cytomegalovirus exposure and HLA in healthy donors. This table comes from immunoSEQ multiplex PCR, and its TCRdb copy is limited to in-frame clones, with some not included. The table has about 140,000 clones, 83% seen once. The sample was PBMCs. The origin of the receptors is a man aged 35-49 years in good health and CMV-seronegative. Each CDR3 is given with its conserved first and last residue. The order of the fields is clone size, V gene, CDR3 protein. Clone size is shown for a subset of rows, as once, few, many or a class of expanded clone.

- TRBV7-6 CASSLLVLGATGELFF
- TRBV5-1 CASTQLNNEQFF
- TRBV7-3 CASSNLRDRVFGYTF
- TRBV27 CASSLSPQGDSEQYF
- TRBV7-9 CASSLALRTLAASYEQYF
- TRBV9 CASSPKSDIGSPLHF
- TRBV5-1 CASSLPTSGSRDEQFF
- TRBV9 CASSPRLAGNEQFF
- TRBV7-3 CASRASGNNEQFF
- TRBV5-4 CASSPSSGVSNYGYTF
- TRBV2 CASSEKDRVFYGYTF
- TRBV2 CASSLPRGLYNEQFF
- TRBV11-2 CASSSGLAEGIHNEQFF
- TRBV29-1 CSVFGGVNYNEQFF
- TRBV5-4 CASSGTTGAGTGELFF
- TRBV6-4 CASSSPGNSGSYEQYF
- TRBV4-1 CASSQDRSGLYEQYF
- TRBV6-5 CASSRGRENGYTF
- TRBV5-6 CASSSLASLDNEQFF
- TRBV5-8 CASSRGTGGKGDEQFF
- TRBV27 CASSFSDRGAGELFF
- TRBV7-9 CASYGANTGELFF
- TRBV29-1 CSGQGNTEAFF
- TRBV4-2 CASSQARRGGYTF
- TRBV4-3 CASSQAEDTNTEAFF
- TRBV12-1 CASSLGSGRSYEQFF
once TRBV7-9 CASSLGANEQFF
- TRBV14 CASSQVPSGRTSLHTQYF
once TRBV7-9 CASSTWTGTNTEAFF
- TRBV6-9 CASSPWTGENIQYF
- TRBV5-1 CASSFDLPLAGEGHNEQFF
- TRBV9 CASSERGSQETQYF